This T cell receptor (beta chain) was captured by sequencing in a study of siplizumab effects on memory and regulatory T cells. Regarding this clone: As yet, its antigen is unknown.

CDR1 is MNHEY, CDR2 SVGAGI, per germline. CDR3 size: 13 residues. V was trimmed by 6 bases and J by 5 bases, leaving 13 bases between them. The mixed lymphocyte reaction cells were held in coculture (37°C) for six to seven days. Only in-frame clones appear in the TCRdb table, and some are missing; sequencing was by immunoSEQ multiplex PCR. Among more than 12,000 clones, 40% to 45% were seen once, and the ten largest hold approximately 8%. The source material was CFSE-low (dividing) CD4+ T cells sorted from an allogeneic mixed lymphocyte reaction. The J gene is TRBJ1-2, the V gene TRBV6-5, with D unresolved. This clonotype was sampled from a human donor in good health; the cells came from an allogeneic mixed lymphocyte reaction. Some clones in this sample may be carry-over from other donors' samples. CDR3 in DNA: TGTGCCAGCAGCTCCATGTCTGGTTATGGCTACACCTTC. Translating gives CASSSMSGYGYTF.